This T cell receptor (beta chain) is from a study of blood T cells in healthy people across ages. Findings of the study overall: Using unsorted PBMCs precluded a conclusive naive versus antigen-experienced comparison.

Per germline, CDR1 SGHDT and CDR2 YYEEEE. The CDR3 contains 16 residues. Deletions cut 3 bases from V and 3 bases from J, with 18 bases between. Ranging in age from roughly 6 to 100, the donors were healthy Caucasian individuals from Russia. Drawn from each donor were 7.5 to 10 milliliters of peripheral blood. This clonotype was observed once. What it recognizes is unknown. PCR was performed a second time for about 7 to 12 cycles using a sample-barcoded 5' primer and a J-beta primer mix. Researchers report that a template-switch adaptor with 12 random nucleotides tagged each cDNA molecule. TCRdb re-analysed the 5' RACE reads in MiXCR, keeping a single row per CDR3 protein. This repertoire shows hundreds of thousands of distinct CDR3 sequences, more than 20% found once; its top ten account for 3.5% to 4%.

The chain recombines TRBV5-6 with TRBJ2-5; D could derive from TRBD1 or TRBD2 (7 bases each). The specimen was blood. This TCR derives from a man between 70 and 80 years old in good health. CDR3 region: CASSSPGGGREETQYF. As DNA, the CDR3 is TGTGCCAGCAGCTCTCCAGGGGGGGGGCGAGAAGAGACCCAGTACTTC.